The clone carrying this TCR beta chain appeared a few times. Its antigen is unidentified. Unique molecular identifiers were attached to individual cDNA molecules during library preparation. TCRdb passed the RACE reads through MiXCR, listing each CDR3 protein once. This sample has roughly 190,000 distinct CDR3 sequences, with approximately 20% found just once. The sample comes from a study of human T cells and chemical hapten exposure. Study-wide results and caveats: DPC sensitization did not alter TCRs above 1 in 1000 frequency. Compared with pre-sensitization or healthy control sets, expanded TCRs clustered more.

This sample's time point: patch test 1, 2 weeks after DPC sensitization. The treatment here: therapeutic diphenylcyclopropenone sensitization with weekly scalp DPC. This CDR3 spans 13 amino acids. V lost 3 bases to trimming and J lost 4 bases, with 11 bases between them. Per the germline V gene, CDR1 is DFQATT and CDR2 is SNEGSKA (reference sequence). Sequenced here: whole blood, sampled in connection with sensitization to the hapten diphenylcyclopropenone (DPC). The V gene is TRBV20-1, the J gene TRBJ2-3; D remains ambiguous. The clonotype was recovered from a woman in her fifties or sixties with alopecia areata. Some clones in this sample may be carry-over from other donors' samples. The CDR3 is CSASQLIADTQYF. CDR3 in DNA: TGCAGTGCTAGTCAGTTGATCGCAGATACGCAGTATTTT.